These 8 T cell receptor beta chains share one sample of origin, sequenced in a study of blood T cell repertoires in COVID-19. Produced via immunoSEQ multiplex PCR; TCRdb's table is partial and in-frame only. The profile covers approximately 290,000 clones, with around 82% appearing a single time and less than 20% taken by the ten largest. The sequenced material came from peripheral blood. The receptors stem from a person aged 65 to 79 with COVID-19, enrolled during active disease.

V is TRBV18 and J is TRBJ2-5; possible D gene TRBD1, 6 bases. The CDR3 contains 14 residues. Deletions cut 3 bases from V and 5 bases from J, with 13 bases between. CDR1 is KGHSH and CDR2 is LQKENI in the germline V gene. CDR3 protein: CASSPQGLRETQYF. In nucleotides, the CDR3 is TGTGCCAGCTCACCGCAGGGGTTACGGGAGACCCAGTACTTC.

The chain joins TRBV29-1 to TRBJ2-7; 8 positions match TRBD1. CDR1 and CDR2 from the germline V gene are SQVTM and ANQGSEA. The CDR3 consists of 13 residues. V lost 5 bases and J lost 2; bases outside the gene matches: 5. CDR3 sequence (DNA): TGCAGCGTTAGGAAACAGGGGGCCTACGAGCAGTACTTC. It translates to CSVRKQGAYEQYF.

The chain recombines TRBV5-1 with TRBJ2-6; 7 bases align to TRBD1. The CDR3 runs 15 residues. CDR1 is SGHRS and CDR2 is YFSETQ in the germline V gene. The trim removed 4 bases at V and 1 base at J, leaving 2 bases unmatched. The CDR3 bases are TGCGCCAGCAGCCTACAGGGGTCTGGGGCCAACGTCCTGACTTTC. This gives the protein CASSLQGSGANVLTF. Complete variable domain (other parts from reference TRBV5-1 and TRBJ2-6): KAGVTQTPRYLIKTRGQQVTLSCSPISGHRSVSWYQQTPGQGLQFLFEYFSETQRNKGNFPGRFSGRQFSNSRSEMNVSTLELGDSALYLCASSLQGSGANVLTFGAGSRLTVL.

Only one count was recorded for this clone. The V call is TRBV24-1, the J call TRBJ1-1; a weak D match, TRBD1 (5 bases). The CDR3 contains 15 residues. Germline V CDR1 and CDR2: KGHDR, SFDVKD. Trimming took 3 bases from V and 1 from J, leaving 11 bases between them. CDR3: CATSDPSGGNTEAFF. CDR3 bases: TGTGCCACCAGTGATCCCTCCGGGGGGAACACTGAAGCTTTCTTT.

This sequence joins TRBV7-9 and TRBJ2-5, with 9 bases fitting TRBD2. V was pared by 3 bases and J by 0 bases, with 2 bases of the junction left unmatched. CDR1 and CDR2 from the germline V gene are SEHNR and FQNEAQ (reference sequence). The CDR3 sequence is 15 residues long. This chain's CDR3 is CASSFSGGYQETQYF. In DNA, the CDR3 is TGTGCCAGCAGCTTCAGCGGGGGGTACCAAGAGACCCAGTACTTC. Together with reference TRBV7-9 and TRBJ2-5, the CDR3 gives the full variable domain: DTGVSQNPRHKITKRGQNVTFRCDPISEHNRLYWYRQTLGQGPEFLTYFQNEAQLEKSRLLSDRFSAERPKGSFSTLEIQRTEQGDSAMYLCASSFSGGYQETQYFGPGTRLLVL.

This sequence joins TRBV6-5 and TRBJ1-5; 7 nucleotides match TRBD1. CDR1 and CDR2 (germline): MNHEY, SVGAGI. This CDR3 is built from 15 residues. V was clipped by 6 bases and J by 3 bases; unmatched bases: 8. In DNA form, the CDR3 reads TGTGCCAGCAGATTCACCGGGACAGACAATCAGCCCCAGCATTTT. The encoded protein is CASRFTGTDNQPQHF.

The rearrangement links TRBV9 to TRBJ2-2, with a weak D call TRBD2 (6 bases). The CDR3 contains 14 residues. In germline, CDR1 is SGDLS, CDR2 YYNGEE. Trimming left V 0 bases short and J 5 bases short, with 8 bases between. The chain's CDR3 is CASSVVAGTGELFF. Written as DNA, the CDR3 is TGTGCCAGCAGCGTAGTGGCGGGAACCGGGGAGCTGTTTTTT.

The chain joins TRBV2 to TRBJ1-4; D call uncertain. V was pared by 7 bases and J by 6 bases, with 15 bases between. Germline V gives CDR1 SNHLY, CDR2 FYNNEI. The CDR3 consists of 14 residues. The CDR3 nucleotides read TGTGCCAGCAAGATCTGGGAGAGGGATGAAAAACTGTTTTTT. Translation: CASKIWERDEKLFF.